Below are 26 T cell receptor beta chains sequenced from a single sample in a study of spatial heterogeneity in lung cancer. TCRdb reprocessed the 5' RACE reads with MiXCR, giving one entry per CDR3 protein. Among about 120,000 distinct CDR3 sequences, more than 10% were seen once, and the ten largest hold about 15%. Described time point: blood at routine non-recurrence follow-up after resection. Whole RNA came from tumor, nontumor lung or frozen PBMC and was sequenced without being sorted. Sequencing used PBMCs, obtained at follow-up. These TCRs come from a male donor with early-stage non-small cell lung cancer.

This clonotype was counted at least ten times. V and J are TRBV11-2 and TRBJ2-3; D is unclear. With 3 bases removed from V and 5 bases from J, the gap between germline ends came to 9 bases. The CDR3 runs 13 residues. The germline gives CDR1 SGHAT, CDR2 FQNNGV. The CDR3 loop is CASSFLQQDTQYF. The CDR3, as DNA: TGTGCCAGCAGCTTCTTACAGCAAGATACGCAGTATTTT.

The chain employs TRBV11-1 and TRBJ2-5; D tentatively fits TRBD1 or TRBD2 (5 bases each). In germline, CDR1 is SGHAT, CDR2 FQDESV (reference sequence). Trimming took 3 bases from V and 2 from J, leaving 10 bases between them. CDR3 length equals 14 residues. The CDR3 DNA sequence: TGTGCCAGCAGCTTCGGGGCAAATCAAGAGACCCAGTACTTC. Protein product: CASSFGANQETQYF. Complete variable domain (other parts from reference TRBV11-1 and TRBJ2-5): EAEVAQSPRYKITEKSQAVAFWCDPISGHATLYWYRQILGQGPELLVQFQDESVVDDSQLPKDRFSAERLKGVDSTLKIQPAELGDSAMYLCASSFGANQETQYFGPGTRLLVL.

This clonotype was counted many times. The chain links TRBV5-6 to TRBJ1-5; D is uncertain. Germline V gene sequence: CDR1 SGHDT, CDR2 YYEEEE. Trimming took 6 bases from V and 0 from J, leaving 13 bases between them. The CDR3 is 15 amino acids. CDR3 sequence reads: CASKAWTVSNQPQHF. DNA of the CDR3: TGTGCCAGCAAAGCGTGGACGGTTAGCAATCAGCCCCAGCATTTT.

In this sample, this clonotype turned up many times. The chain links TRBV20-1 to TRBJ2-5, with 8 nucleotides matching TRBD1. This CDR3 has 14 residues. The V and J ends lost 3 bases and 2 bases, in that order; junction bases with no gene match: 5. Germline values: CDR1 DFQATT, CDR2 SNEGSKA (reference sequence). CDR3 sequence reads: CSASRGTGQETQYF. The CDR3 DNA reads as TGCAGTGCTAGCCGGGGGACAGGTCAAGAGACCCAGTACTTC.

The chain is built from TRBV20-1 and TRBJ1-1, with a tentative D call TRBD1 (5 bases). Trimming removed 5 bases from V and 6 bases from J, with 13 bases in between. Looked up from germline, CDR1 is DFQATT and CDR2 is SNEGSKA (reference sequence). The CDR3 totals 12 residues. CDR3 nucleotide sequence: TGCAGTGCTGGCCAGGGTAATCCTGAAGCTTTCTTT. Translating gives CSAGQGNPEAFF.

This chain links TRBV7-3 with TRBJ2-6; 9 bases match TRBD1. Trimming at V came to 5 bases and at J to 0 bases, leaving 8 bases not matched to a gene. Per the germline V gene, CDR1 is SGHTA and CDR2 is FQGTGA. This CDR3 spans 18 amino acids. The CDR3: CASSRPGQGRSGANVLTF. For the CDR3, the DNA is TGTGCCAGCAGCCGCCCGGGACAGGGTCGCTCTGGGGCCAACGTCCTGACTTTC. The full variable domain, its missing parts supplied by reference TRBV7-3 and TRBJ2-6, is GAGVSQTPSNKVTEKGKYVELRCDPISGHTALYWYRQSLGQGPEFLIYFQGTGAADDSGLPNDRFFAVRPEGSVSTLKIQRTERGDSAVYLCASSRPGQGRSGANVLTFGAGSRLTVL.

The rearrangement joins TRBV29-1 to TRBJ2-1; D is uncertain. The germline gives CDR1 SQVTM, CDR2 ANQGSEA. V lost 1 base to trimming and J lost 4 bases, with 8 bases between them. The CDR3 is 13 residues long. CDR3 DNA: TGCAGCGTTGAAGGGTCCAGGTACAATGAGCAGTTCTTC. It codes for CSVEGSRYNEQFF.

This clonotype was counted only a few times. V usage is TRBV20-1 and J usage is TRBJ1-4; D not certain. The V and J ends lost 6 bases and 3 bases respectively, with 11 bases between them. Germline CDR1 is DFQATT and CDR2 is SNEGSKA (reference sequence). CDR3 length equals 13 residues. CDR3 region: CSANEVANEKLFF. The CDR3 DNA sequence: TGCAGTGCAAACGAAGTCGCTAATGAAAAACTGTTTTTT.

This clonotype was recorded at least ten times. The gene calls are TRBV15 and TRBJ2-1, with a tentative D call TRBD2 (5 bases). The CDR3 loop spans 17 amino acids. V lost 8 bases to trimming and J lost 4 bases, with 24 bases between them. Germline CDR1 reads LNHNV; CDR2 reads YYDKDF (reference sequence). The CDR3 spells CATSLGAARTIYNEQFF. CDR3 bases: TGTGCCACCTCTCTGGGAGCCGCACGCACGATATACAATGAGCAGTTCTTC.

The chain links TRBV9 to TRBJ2-1, with 12 bases lining up with TRBD2. Germline CDR1 reads SGDLS; CDR2 reads YYNGEE. This CDR3 has 15 residues. V shed 7 bases, J shed 1 base, and the junction held 3 bases outside the gene matches. CDR3 residues: CASSSGGASYNEQFF. The DNA of the CDR3 is TGTGCCAGCTCTAGCGGGGGGGCTTCCTACAATGAGCAGTTCTTC.

In its sample, this clonotype was seen many times. This rearrangement joins TRBV7-9 to TRBJ2-3; D is uncertain. Germline loops: CDR1 SEHNR, CDR2 FQNEAQ (reference sequence). Trimming cost V 3 bases and J 1 base, with 5 bases left between them. This CDR3 comprises 13 residues. CDR3 sequence (DNA): TGTGCCAGCAGCTTGAGCGGCACAGATACGCAGTATTTT. This translates into CASSLSGTDTQYF.

The sample holds many counts of this clonotype. The chain combines TRBV6-5 with TRBJ1-4; no clear D gene. The CDR3 contains 14 residues. The germline CDR1 and CDR2 sequences are MNHEY and SVGAGI. Trimming took off 7 bases at V and 0 bases at J, with 9 bases between the two ends. This chain's CDR3 is CASKRGSTNEKLFF. The CDR3 nucleotides read TGTGCCAGCAAACGGGGTTCAACTAATGAAAAACTGTTTTTT.

The chain has TRBV4-1 and TRBJ1-3, with 10 positions matching TRBD1. J was trimmed by 5 bases and V by 4 bases; bases with no gene match: 8. CDR1 is MGHRA, CDR2 YSYEKL, per germline. The CDR3 has 16 amino acids. As DNA, the CDR3 is TGCGCCAGCAGCCTGGGACAGGGGAGTAAGAGAAACACCATATATTTT. It specifies CASSLGQGSKRNTIYF.

The V gene is TRBV5-1, the J gene TRBJ2-7, with D perhaps matching TRBD2 (7 bases). Looked up from germline, CDR1 is SGHRS and CDR2 is YFSETQ. The V end lost 4 bases, the J end lost 2 bases, and 13 bases lay between the germline ends. The length of the CDR3 is 14 residues. The CDR3 protein is CASSPRGAAYEQYF. CDR3 in DNA: TGCGCCAGCAGCCCCCGGGGGGCCGCCTACGAGCAGTACTTC.

This clonotype was seen many times. This chain uses TRBV2 with TRBJ2-7; D is perhaps TRBD1 (5 bases). From germline, CDR1 is SNHLY and CDR2 FYNNEI. The CDR3 is 13 amino acids. V was shortened by 3 bases and J by 3 bases, with 9 bases between the two germline ends. This CDR3 reads CASSEGRLYEQYF. Here the CDR3 DNA reads TGTGCCAGCAGTGAGGGGCGTCTCTACGAGCAGTACTTC.

The table lists this clonotype with many counts. The J gene is TRBJ1-5, the V gene TRBV4-3, with D hard to call. The CDR3 extends over 13 amino acids. Germline values: CDR1 LGHNA, CDR2 YSLEER. V lost 0 bases and J lost 7, with 7 bases in between. The CDR3 DNA is TGCGCCAGCAGCCAAGATCGAGGACAGCCCCAGCATTTT. Its protein is CASSQDRGQPQHF.

The table lists this clonotype with a few counts. The rearrangement uses TRBV4-2 and TRBJ1-5; no clear D gene. The V and J ends lost 0 bases and 4 bases respectively, with 10 bases between them. Per the germline V gene, CDR1 is LGHNA and CDR2 is YNFKEQ. This CDR3 comprises 15 residues. The DNA for the CDR3 is TGTGCCAGCAGCCAAGATCTGCGCTTTAATCAGCCCCAGCATTTT. Translation: CASSQDLRFNQPQHF.

This clonotype was counted at least ten times. This sequence joins TRBV11-2 and TRBJ2-5, with D possibly being TRBD1 or TRBD2 (5 bases each). V shed 1 base and J shed 4 bases, with 13 bases lying between them. Germline V gives CDR1 SGHAT, CDR2 FQNNGV. The CDR3 covers 15 residues. Written as DNA, the CDR3 is TGTGCCAGCAGCTTAGGAGGGGCATCTTCAGAGACCCAGTACTTC. As protein: CASSLGGASSETQYF.

This clonotype was seen a few times. The chain's CDR3 is CATSETDTQYF. The CDR3 DNA is TGTGCCACCAGTGAAACAGATACGCAGTATTTT. V is TRBV24-1 and J is TRBJ2-3; D is uncertain. Germline CDR1 is KGHDR and CDR2 is SFDVKD. Trimming cost V 4 bases and J 3 bases, with 1 base left between them. CDR3 size: 11 residues.

This clonotype was detected many times. The chain has TRBV4-1 and TRBJ2-2; unclear D gene. The CDR3 length is 15 residues. Trimming stripped 5 bases from V and 0 bases from J, with 10 bases between. The germline gives CDR1 MGHRA, CDR2 YSYEKL. In DNA, the CDR3 is TGCGCCAGCAGCTTTACATACCCGAACACCGGGGAGCTGTTTTTT. It encodes CASSFTYPNTGELFF.

This rearrangement joins TRBV24-1 to TRBJ1-5, with unresolved D. V lost 4 bases and J lost 7, with 10 bases in between. The CDR3 covers 13 residues. CDR1 and CDR2 (germline): KGHDR, SFDVKD. The CDR3 DNA is TGTGCCACCAGTGACGCCGTCTGGCAGCCCCAGCATTTT. Protein sequence: CATSDAVWQPQHF.

This rearrangement joins TRBV28 to TRBJ1-2; no clear D. The CDR3 totals 14 residues. Trimming pared 6 bases from V and 4 bases from J, leaving 15 bases between. CDR1 is MDHEN and CDR2 is SYDVKM in the germline V gene. The CDR3 spells CASSRLDFLYGYTF. For the CDR3, the DNA is TGTGCCAGCAGCCGCCTTGATTTTCTCTATGGCTACACCTTC.

This clonotype was observed a handful of times. The V and J genes are TRBV12-3 or TRBV12-4 and TRBJ2-1, with D unclear. This CDR3 contains 9 residues. The germline V and J ends were trimmed by 11 bases and 12 bases, with 11 bases remaining between them. The CDR3 DNA reads TGTGCCTTGGCTTTGGGGCAGTTCTTC. Translation: CALALGQFF.

This clonotype was detected many times. The genes are TRBV27 and TRBJ2-2; no clear D gene. Germline V gene lookup returns CDR1 MNHEY and CDR2 SMNVEV (reference sequence). V was cut by 6 bases and J by 0 bases, with 2 bases left in between. The CDR3 loop spans 12 amino acids. The CDR3 nucleotides read TGTGCCAGCAGCTCGAACACCGGGGAGCTGTTTTTT. The encoded protein is CASSSNTGELFF.

The chain has TRBV3-1 and TRBJ1-3; possibly TRBD1 for D (5 bases). V was trimmed by 7 bases and J by 0 bases, leaving 16 bases between them. CDR1 and CDR2 (germline): LGHDT, YNNKEL (reference sequence). The length of the CDR3 is 16 residues. CDR3 bases: TGTGCCAGCACCCCCCTCGGGGGATACTCTGGAAACACCATATATTTT. Its translation is CASTPLGGYSGNTIYF.

This clonotype was detected only a few times. One junction end disagrees with the germline gene, perhaps due to a read error. This chain uses TRBV20-1 with TRBJ2-1; D tentatively reads TRBD1 or TRBD2 (5 bases each). The CDR3 totals 14 residues. The V gene's germline CDR1 is DFQATT and CDR2 SNEGSKA (reference sequence). The CDR3 region has the DNA TGCAGTGCCAGAGGGGCAAGCGCCTACAATGAGCAGTTCTTC. Translating gives CSARGASAYNEQFF.